The 14 T cell receptor beta chains listed next were all sequenced from one sample in a study of blood T cell repertoires in COVID-19. Sequencing used immunoSEQ multiplex PCR; TCRdb keeps in-frame clones, though not all of them. The sample holds 300,000 to 350,000 clones, about 88% seen once. Sequences were obtained from PBMCs or T cells enriched from blood (not recorded which). The receptor source for this set is a woman aged 25 to 39 who had recovered from COVID-19.

The chain couples TRBV20-1 to TRBJ2-5, with D tentatively TRBD1 (5 bases). The CDR3 runs 11 residues. CDR1 is DFQATT, CDR2 SNEGSKA, per germline (reference sequence). V lost 7 bases and J lost 3, with 9 bases in between. The CDR3 sequence is CSGQGKETQYF. The CDR3 coding sequence is TGCAGTGGGCAGGGAAAAGAGACCCAGTACTTC.

This clone was detected only a few times. The chain recombines TRBV9 with TRBJ2-4, with D possibly matching TRBD1 (6 bases). Germline V gives CDR1 SGDLS, CDR2 YYNGEE. This CDR3 spans 13 amino acids. V lost 5 bases and J 4 bases, leaving 10 bases between the germline ends. The CDR3 protein is CASSPGVKNIQYF. CDR3 sequence (DNA): TGTGCCAGCAGTCCAGGGGTGAAAAACATTCAGTACTTC.

This clone showed up just once. V is TRBV19 and J is TRBJ2-7; no firm D call. Germline V gene sequence: CDR1 LNHDA, CDR2 SQIVND (reference sequence). This CDR3 is built from 14 residues. V was clipped by 2 bases and J by 4 bases, with 12 bases between them. Written as DNA, the CDR3 is TGTGCCAGTAGTATATTGGGCAGAAAATACGAGCAGTACTTC. Translating gives CASSILGRKYEQYF.

This clone was seen once. The chain carries TRBV9 and TRBJ2-3; 14 bases match TRBD2. Germline loops: CDR1 SGDLS, CDR2 YYNGEE. CDR3 length equals 17 residues. J gave up 4 bases and V 0 bases, and 4 bases lay outside the gene matches. The CDR3 sequence: CASSVGLAGGRSDTQYF. The CDR3 nucleotides read TGTGCCAGCAGCGTAGGACTAGCGGGGGGGAGGTCAGATACGCAGTATTTT.

The J gene is TRBJ2-7, the V gene TRBV5-1, with 7 bases that match TRBD1. Trimming cost V 9 bases and J 6 bases; bases outside gene matches: 12. This CDR3 is 13 amino acids long. In germline, CDR1 is SGHRS, CDR2 YFSETQ. DNA for the CDR3: TGCGCCACCGAAAGAGGGGGCACCCTCGAGCAGTACTTC. Translating it yields CATERGGTLEQYF.

The chain couples TRBV9 to TRBJ2-7; D is perhaps TRBD1 (6 bases). V was shortened by 4 bases and J by 2 bases, with 10 bases between the two germline ends. Germline loops: CDR1 SGDLS, CDR2 YYNGEE. The length of the CDR3 is 13 residues. CDR3 nucleotides: TGTGCCAGCAGCCCAGGGGCAGCCTACGAGCAGTACTTC. This sequence encodes CASSPGAAYEQYF.

The chain employs TRBV24-1 and TRBJ1-4, with a possible D match to TRBD1 (5 bases). V lost 0 bases, J lost 8 bases, and 12 bases lay in between. The CDR3 is 15 amino acids. In germline, CDR1 is KGHDR, CDR2 SFDVKD. The CDR3 nucleotides are TGTGCCACCAGTGATTTGCAGGGCGGGGTGGAAAAACTGTTTTTT. Translated: CATSDLQGGVEKLFF.

The rearrangement uses TRBV7-2 and TRBJ2-3; TRBD2 aligns across 10 bases. The CDR3 is 15 residues long. Trimming cost V 1 base and J 11 bases; bases outside gene matches: 9. The germline V gene encodes CDR1 SGHTA and CDR2 FQGNSA. CDR3: CASSLGASGSREQYF. In DNA, the CDR3 is TGTGCCAGCAGCTTAGGGGCTAGCGGGAGCAGGGAGCAGTATTTT.

The V gene is TRBV12-5, the J gene TRBJ1-2, with D maybe TRBD1 (5 bases). The CDR3 covers 15 residues. Deletions cut 0 bases from V and 6 bases from J, with 14 bases between. CDR1 and CDR2 (germline): LGHNT, FRNRAP. This CDR3 is CASGLVRAGMDGYTF. CDR3 nucleotides: TGTGCTAGTGGTTTGGTCAGGGCGGGGATGGATGGCTACACCTTC.

J is TRBJ2-6 and V is TRBV27, with a possible D match to TRBD1 (6 bases). Germline V gives CDR1 MNHEY, CDR2 SMNVEV (reference sequence). The CDR3 loop spans 15 amino acids. V lost 7 bases and J 2 bases, leaving 12 bases between the germline ends. CDR3 amino acids: CASTDRIAGANVLTF. CDR3 DNA: TGTGCCAGCACCGACAGGATTGCTGGGGCCAACGTCCTGACTTTC.

The J gene is TRBJ2-3, the V gene TRBV5-1, with TRBD1 matching 8 bases. CDR1 is SGHRS, CDR2 YFSETQ, per germline. V was clipped by 4 bases and J by 2 bases; unmatched bases: 6. The CDR3 covers 15 residues. The CDR3 nucleotides are TGCGCCAGCAGCAGAGGACAGGGAAACACAGATACGCAGTATTTT. It is translated as CASSRGQGNTDTQYF.

This clone was detected only once. The rearrangement joins TRBV28 to TRBJ2-7, with 8 bases fitting TRBD2. From germline, CDR1 is MDHEN and CDR2 SYDVKM. V lost 5 bases to trimming and J lost 2 bases; unmatched junction nucleotides: 8. CDR3 length equals 15 residues. CDR3 bases: TGTGCCAGCAGTATTTCGTTCGGGGGGGCCTACGAGCAGTACTTC. Encoded protein: CASSISFGGAYEQYF.

The rearrangement joins TRBV10-3 to TRBJ1-2; 8 positions match TRBD1. Germline V gene sequence: CDR1 ENHRY, CDR2 SYGVKD. The length of the CDR3 is 11 residues. J lost 6 bases, V lost 10 bases, and 4 bases had no gene match. DNA of the CDR3: TGTGCCACAACGGACAGGGATGGCTACACCTTC. Translated, it gives CATTDRDGYTF.

The chain employs TRBV5-4 and TRBJ1-2; no firm D call. Germline V gene data show CDR1 as SGHNT and CDR2 as YYREEE (reference sequence). Trimming pared 4 bases from V and 7 bases from J, leaving 11 bases between. The CDR3 loop spans 12 amino acids. Written as DNA, the CDR3 is TGTGCCAGCAGCCCCGAACAATTTGGCTACACCTTC. It is translated as CASSPEQFGYTF.